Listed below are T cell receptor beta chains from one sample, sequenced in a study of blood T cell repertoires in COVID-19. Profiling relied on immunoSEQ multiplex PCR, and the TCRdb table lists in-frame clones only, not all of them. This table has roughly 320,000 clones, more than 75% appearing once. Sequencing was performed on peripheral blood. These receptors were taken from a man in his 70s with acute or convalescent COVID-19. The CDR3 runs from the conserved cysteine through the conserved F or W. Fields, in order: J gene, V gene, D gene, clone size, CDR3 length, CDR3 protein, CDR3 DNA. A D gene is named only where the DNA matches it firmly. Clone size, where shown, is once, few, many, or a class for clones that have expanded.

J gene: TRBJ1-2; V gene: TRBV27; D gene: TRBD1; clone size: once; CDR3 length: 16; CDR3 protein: CASSLTTGALNYGYTF; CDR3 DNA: TGTGCCAGCAGTTTAACAACAGGGGCCCTTAACTATGGCTACACCTTC
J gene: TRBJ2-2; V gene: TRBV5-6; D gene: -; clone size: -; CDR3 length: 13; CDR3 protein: CASSLEWTGELFF; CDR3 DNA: TGTGCCAGCAGCTTAGAGTGGACCGGGGAGCTGTTTTTT
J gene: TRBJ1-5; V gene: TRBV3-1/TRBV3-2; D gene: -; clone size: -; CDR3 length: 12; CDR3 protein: CASSQSRQPQHF; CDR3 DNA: TGTGCCAGCAGCCAATCTCGGCAGCCCCAGCATTTT
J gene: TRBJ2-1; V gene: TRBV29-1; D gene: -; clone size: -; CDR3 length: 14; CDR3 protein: CSAQAWGAYNEQFF; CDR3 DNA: TGCAGCGCCCAAGCGTGGGGGGCCTACAATGAGCAGTTCTTC
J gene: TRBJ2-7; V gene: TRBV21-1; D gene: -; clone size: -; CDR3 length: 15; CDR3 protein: CASSKVGTEFYEQYF; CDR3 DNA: TGTGCCAGCAGCAAAGTAGGGACAGAATTCTACGAGCAGTACTTC
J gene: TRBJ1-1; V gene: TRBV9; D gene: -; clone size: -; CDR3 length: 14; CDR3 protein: CASSVWGASTEAFF; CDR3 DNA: TGTGCCAGCAGTGTTTGGGGAGCGTCCACTGAAGCTTTCTTT
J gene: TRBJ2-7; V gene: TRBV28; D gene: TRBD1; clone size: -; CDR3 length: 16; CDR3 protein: CASRATGTGRPYEQYF; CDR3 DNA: TGTGCCAGCAGGGCGACCGGGACAGGGAGGCCCTACGAGCAGTACTTC
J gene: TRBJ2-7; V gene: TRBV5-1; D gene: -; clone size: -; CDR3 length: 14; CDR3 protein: CASSLDRGNYEQYF; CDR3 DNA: TGCGCCAGCAGCTTGGATAGGGGCAACTACGAGCAGTACTTC
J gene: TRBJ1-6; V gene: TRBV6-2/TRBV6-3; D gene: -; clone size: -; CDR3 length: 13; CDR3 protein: CASSPYVNSPLHF; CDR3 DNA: TGTGCCAGCAGTCCCTACGTAAATTCACCCCTTCACTTT
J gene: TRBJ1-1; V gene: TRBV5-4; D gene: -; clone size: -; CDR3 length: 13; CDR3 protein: CASRPDRNTEAFF; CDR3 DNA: TGTGCCAGCAGGCCTGACAGGAACACTGAAGCTTTCTTT
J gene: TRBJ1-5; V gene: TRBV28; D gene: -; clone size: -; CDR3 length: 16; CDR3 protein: CASRGLAGAPHQPQHF; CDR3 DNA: TGTGCCAGCAGGGGGCTTGCAGGGGCCCCCCATCAGCCCCAGCATTTT
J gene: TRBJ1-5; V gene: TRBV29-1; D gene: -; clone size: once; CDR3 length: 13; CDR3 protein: CSVEENSNQPQHF; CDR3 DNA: TGCAGCGTTGAGGAGAATAGCAATCAGCCCCAGCATTTT
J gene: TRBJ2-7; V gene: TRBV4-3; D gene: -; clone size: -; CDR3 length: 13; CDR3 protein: CASSQARTYEQYF; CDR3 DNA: TGCGCCAGCAGCCAAGCCCGTACCTACGAGCAGTACTTC
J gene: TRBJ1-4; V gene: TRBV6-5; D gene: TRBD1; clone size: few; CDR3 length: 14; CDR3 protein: CASTPGQFNEKLFF; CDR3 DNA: TGTGCCAGCACCCCGGGACAGTTCAATGAAAAACTGTTTTTT